The 21 T cell receptor beta chains below come from one sample, sequenced in a study of blood T cells in healthy people across ages. Sample-barcoded 5' priming and a J-beta primer mix drove a second PCR of roughly 6 to 12 cycles. In TCRdb, the 5' RACE reads were re-called with MiXCR into one record per CDR3 protein. This table holds about 620,000 distinct CDR3 sequences, 20% to 25% found once. Sequenced input: blood. The receptors were sampled from a man between 70 and 80 years old in good health.

The chain employs TRBV7-2 and TRBJ2-3, with TRBD2 matching 7 bases. The CDR3 covers 15 residues. V shed 1 base and J 2 bases; nucleotides not matched to a gene: 3. Per the germline V gene, CDR1 is SGHTA and CDR2 is FQGNSA. CDR3 residues: CASSLGAGFTDTQYF. DNA of the CDR3: TGTGCCAGCAGCTTAGGAGCGGGATTCACAGATACGCAGTATTTT.

The chain couples TRBV28 to TRBJ2-5, with D hard to call. The CDR3 spans 12 residues. The germline V gene encodes CDR1 MDHEN and CDR2 SYDVKM. V lost 5 bases and J lost 11, with 15 bases in between. CDR3 loop: CASSPLKSEQYF. The CDR3 DNA reads as TGTGCCAGCAGTCCCCTTAAGTCGGAGCAGTACTTC.

The table lists this clonotype with a few counts. The rearrangement links TRBV5-1 to TRBJ2-5, with TRBD2 matching over 14 bases. The DNA end is a closer match to TRBJ2-7, so the J assignment may be wrong. CDR3 length: 18 residues. The germline gives CDR1 SGHRS, CDR2 YFSETQ. The DNA for the CDR3 is TGCGCCAGCAGCTTAACCCTAGGGACTAGCGGGAGAACCTACGAGCAGTACTTC. Translated, it gives CASSLTLGTSGRTYEQYF.

The chain combines TRBV28 with TRBJ2-5, with 9 bases that match TRBD1. The DNA end favors TRBJ2-1, so the J call may be wrong. Per germline, CDR1 MDHEN and CDR2 SYDVKM. The CDR3 covers 13 residues. The chain's CDR3 is CASRRQGGNEQFF. The CDR3 DNA follows: TGTGCCAGCAGACGACAGGGGGGAAATGAGCAGTTCTTC.

This clonotype was counted a few times. The chain joins TRBV5-1 to TRBJ2-3; D could derive from TRBD1 or TRBD2 (6 bases each). Germline CDR1 reads SGHRS; CDR2 reads YFSETQ. V was clipped by 3 bases and J by 0 bases, with 14 bases between them. This CDR3 is 16 amino acids long. CDR3 coding DNA: TGCGCCAGCAGCTCCCAGGGGACTTTCAGCACAGATACGCAGTATTTT. It is translated as CASSSQGTFSTDTQYF.

V is TRBV20-1 and J is TRBJ2-7, with 9 bases lining up with TRBD1. Germline CDR1 reads DFQATT; CDR2 reads SNEGSKA (reference sequence). The CDR3 contains 15 residues. Germline trimming cut 7 bases from V and 5 bases from J; bases unmatched to any gene: 15. DNA for the CDR3: TGCAGTGTATCCCCGAAGGGACAGGGAGGCAACGAGCAGTACTTC. This codes for CSVSPKGQGGNEQYF.

V and J are TRBV7-2 and TRBJ2-3; 8 bases align to TRBD1. Germline CDR1 is SGHTA and CDR2 is FQGNSA. CDR3 length: 15 residues. Unmatched junction bases numbered 6, after V lost 5 bases and J lost 2 bases. CDR3 in amino acids: CASSQGQGFTDTQYF. DNA for the CDR3: TGTGCCAGCAGCCAAGGACAGGGATTCACAGATACGCAGTATTTT.

This clonotype appeared a few times. J is TRBJ2-1 and V is TRBV11-2; D perhaps matches TRBD2 (6 bases). Trimming cost V 4 bases and J 8 bases, with 15 bases left between them. This CDR3 comprises 14 residues. From germline, CDR1 is SGHAT and CDR2 FQNNGV. CDR3 protein: CASSSGRGDYEQFF. The CDR3 nucleotides read TGTGCCAGCAGCTCGGGACGCGGGGACTATGAGCAGTTCTTC.

This clonotype was detected only a few times. V is TRBV3-1 and J is TRBJ2-4, with 10 bases matching TRBD2. This CDR3 region has 19 residues. Germline CDR1 is LGHDT and CDR2 is YNNKEL (reference sequence). Trimming at V came to 2 bases and at J to 6 bases, leaving 16 bases not matched to a gene. CDR3 sequence (DNA): TGTGCCAGCAGCCAACGGGCTAGCGGGAGAGGGGCTTCGGGAAACATTCAGTACTTC. Encoded protein: CASSQRASGRGASGNIQYF.

This clonotype was counted only a few times. V is TRBV29-1 and J is TRBJ1-1, with D perhaps TRBD1 (6 bases). V lost 6 bases, J lost 1 base, and 15 bases lay in between. Germline loops: CDR1 SQVTM, CDR2 ANQGSEA. The CDR3 extends over 14 amino acids. For the CDR3, the DNA is TGCAGCGTAGCCGGGACACGGAAGAACACTGAAGCTTTCTTT. Residues: CSVAGTRKNTEAFF.

There are a few counts of this clonotype. The rearrangement links TRBV12-3 or TRBV12-4 to TRBJ2-2; perhaps TRBD1 as D (6 bases). The CDR3 has 15 amino acids. V was trimmed by 4 bases and J by 0 bases, leaving 9 bases between them. CDR3 sequence (DNA): TGTGCCAGCAGTTCCTGGACAGCGAACACCGGGGAGCTGTTTTTT. Encoded protein: CASSSWTANTGELFF.

The CDR3 sequence is CASSKHRGSNEKLFF. In DNA form, the CDR3 reads TGTGCCAGCAGCAAACACCGGGGTAGTAATGAAAAACTGTTTTTT. The chain is built from TRBV21-1 and TRBJ1-4; TRBD1, as called in the table, went unchecked against the DNA. TRBV21-1 is a recognized pseudogene. The CDR3 extends over 15 amino acids.

This clonotype was observed a handful of times. The rearrangement uses TRBV6-6 and TRBJ1-3, with no clear D. The ends were cut back, 6 bases at V and 5 bases at J, with 5 bases in the middle. Germline CDR1 is MNHNY and CDR2 is SVGAGI (reference sequence). CDR3 size: 11 residues. In DNA, the CDR3 is TGTGCCAGCAGCAACCGAAACACCATATATTTT. Translated: CASSNRNTIYF.

The V call is TRBV12-3 or TRBV12-4, the J call TRBJ2-3; no clear D. The V gene lost 4 bases and the J gene lost 6 bases, with 14 bases spanning the gap. The CDR3 is 14 residues long. The CDR3, as DNA: TGTGCCAGCAGTTCTCAACAAGGGCGGGATACGCAGTATTTT. It specifies CASSSQQGRDTQYF.

This clonotype was seen repeatedly, ten times or more. This chain links TRBV29-1 with TRBJ2-5, with 7 bases matching TRBD2. Trimming cost V 0 bases and J 4 bases; bases outside gene matches: 5. The length of the CDR3 is 14 residues. Germline V CDR1 and CDR2: SQVTM, ANQGSEA. CDR3: CSVEDGRAGETQYF. The CDR3 nucleotides are TGCAGCGTTGAAGATGGGAGGGCCGGAGAGACCCAGTACTTC.

The chain is built from TRBV7-9 and TRBJ1-4; the match to TRBD1 covers 7 bases. This CDR3 is 14 amino acids long. Germline CDR1 and CDR2: SEHNR and FQNEAQ (reference sequence). V dropped 4 bases and J dropped 8; count of bases not matched to a gene: 7. Here the CDR3 DNA reads TGTGCCAGCAGCTCGAACAGGGGACGGGAAAAACTGTTTTTT. Translating gives CASSSNRGREKLFF.

This clonotype was counted between two and nine times. The J gene is TRBJ2-3, the V gene TRBV20-1; D is unclear. This CDR3 has 13 amino acids. Germline lookup yields CDR1 DFQATT and CDR2 SNEGSKA (reference sequence). Trimming took 1 base from V and 6 from J, leaving 11 bases between them. The CDR3 loop is CSARGLRLDTQYF. The CDR3 nucleotides read TGCAGTGCTAGAGGGCTAAGGTTGGATACGCAGTATTTT.

The genes are TRBV20-1 and TRBJ2-1; D remains ambiguous. CDR3 length equals 14 residues. Germline V gene lookup returns CDR1 DFQATT and CDR2 SNEGSKA (reference sequence). Trimming pared 4 bases from V and 3 bases from J, leaving 13 bases between. The CDR3 DNA is TGCAGTGCTACTTCGACACTTTTCTACAATGAGCAGTTCTTC. It yields the protein CSATSTLFYNEQFF.

The chain links TRBV19 to TRBJ2-7; D is possibly TRBD1 or TRBD2 (5 bases each). Germline CDR1 reads LNHDA; CDR2 reads SQIVND (reference sequence). Trimming took 5 bases from V and 1 from J, leaving 15 bases between them. This CDR3 contains 15 residues. The CDR3 reads CASSSTGTTSYEQYF. The DNA of the CDR3 is TGTGCCAGTAGTTCCACCGGGACCACTTCCTACGAGCAGTACTTC.

The chain combines TRBV5-1 with TRBJ2-5, with D possibly matching TRBD2 (6 bases). Germline CDR1 is SGHRS and CDR2 is YFSETQ. The CDR3 is made up of 14 amino acids. V shed 4 bases and J shed 5 bases, with 15 bases lying between them. Here the CDR3 DNA reads TGCGCCAGCAGCCGGGACTCCGGCAGGGAGACCCAGTACTTC. This encodes CASSRDSGRETQYF.

This clonotype came up a few times. The chain has TRBV5-1 and TRBJ2-5; TRBD2 matches 8 bases. The J segment lost 4 bases and the V segment lost 0 bases, leaving 11 bases of the junction unmatched. Germline V gene lookup returns CDR1 SGHRS and CDR2 YFSETQ. The CDR3 loop spans 17 amino acids. CDR3 nucleotide sequence: TGCGCCAGCAGCTTGGCCGGTAGTAGCGGGATTGGAGAGACCCAGTACTTC. Translating gives CASSLAGSSGIGETQYF.